Listed here are 24 T cell receptor beta chains from one sample, sequenced in a study of control samples from healthy donors and cancer patients. TCRdb keeps only in-frame clones here, not all; method: immunoSEQ multiplex PCR. The table lists about 92,000 clones, 82% of them singletons, with around 10% in the top ten. The specimen was blood. Every receptor here comes from a woman in her sixties or seventies in good health.

The rearrangement links TRBV6-5 to TRBJ2-5; D might be TRBD2 (5 bases). V was trimmed by 5 bases and J by 6 bases, leaving 16 bases between them. This CDR3 is built from 14 residues. Germline V gives CDR1 MNHEY, CDR2 SVGAGI. CDR3 bases: TGTGCCAGCAGTAAGGAGGTAGCGAGGCAGACCCAGTACTTC. Translating it yields CASSKEVARQTQYF.

The rearrangement links TRBV19 to TRBJ2-7; D not certain. From germline, CDR1 is LNHDA and CDR2 SQIVND (reference sequence). Between the trimmed V and J ends, which lost 6 bases and 3 bases, there was a span of 12 bases. The CDR3 length is 13 residues. CDR3 sequence: CASSPNSRYEQYF. CDR3 in DNA: TGTGCCAGTAGCCCTAATTCACGCTACGAGCAGTACTTC.

The rearrangement links TRBV11-2 to TRBJ1-2; perhaps TRBD1 as D (6 bases). CDR3 length: 13 amino acids. The V gene lost 5 bases and the J gene lost 4 bases, with 11 bases spanning the gap. CDR1 is SGHAT, CDR2 FQNNGV, per germline. In DNA, the CDR3 is TGTGCCAGCAGCCGACAGGCTGCCTATGGCTACACCTTC. This gives the protein CASSRQAAYGYTF.

The V and J genes are TRBV3-1 (or the pseudogene TRBV3-2) and TRBJ1-3, with 7 bases matching TRBD1. The CDR3 totals 17 residues. V shed 4 bases and J 0 bases; nucleotides not matched to a gene: 9. Germline CDR1 and CDR2: LGHDT and YNNKEL (reference sequence). Here the CDR3 reads CASSRIQGPHSGNTIYF. The DNA of the CDR3 is TGTGCCAGCAGCCGTATACAGGGGCCCCACTCTGGAAACACCATATATTTT.

Here the CDR3 reads CASSVGAPGDTQYF. The CDR3, as DNA: TGTGCCAGCAGCGTAGGGGCGCCAGGAGATACGCAGTATTTT. The rearrangement links TRBV9 to TRBJ2-3; no firm D call. The CDR3 spans 14 residues. V dropped 0 bases and J dropped 5 bases, with 10 bases sitting between them. Germline values: CDR1 SGDLS, CDR2 YYNGEE.

The chain employs TRBV6-5 and TRBJ1-5, with D possibly TRBD1 on 5 matching bases. Trimming pared 6 bases from V and 2 bases from J, leaving 11 bases between. The length of the CDR3 is 14 residues. The germline V gene encodes CDR1 MNHEY and CDR2 SVGAGI. The CDR3 loop reads CASSSRGGNQPQHF. In DNA, the CDR3 is TGTGCCAGCAGCAGTCGGGGGGGCAATCAGCCCCAGCATTTT.

The genes are TRBV7-2 and TRBJ2-1; D remains unclear. V lost 1 base and J lost 4, with 8 bases in between. The CDR3 sequence is 14 residues long. The germline V gene encodes CDR1 SGHTA and CDR2 FQGNSA. The CDR3 here is CASSLGPAYNEQFF. The DNA for the CDR3 is TGTGCCAGCAGCTTAGGACCAGCGTACAATGAGCAGTTCTTC.

The CDR3 protein is CASSLFASGSTDTQYF. CDR3 in DNA: TGTGCCAGCAGTTTATTCGCTAGCGGGAGCACAGATACGCAGTATTTT. This chain joins TRBV28 and TRBJ2-3; the match to TRBD2 covers 8 bases. The CDR3 is made up of 16 amino acids. The V segment lost 1 base and the J segment 0 bases; nucleotides outside the gene matches: 3. Germline V lookup: CDR1 MDHEN, CDR2 SYDVKM.

This clone was recorded once. The chain combines TRBV29-1 with TRBJ2-2; D gene unclear. Trimming cost V 7 bases and J 4 bases, with 10 bases left between them. Germline loops: CDR1 SQVTM, CDR2 ANQGSEA. The CDR3 contains 12 residues. The CDR3 nucleotides read TGCAGCGGGAGACGGCCCACCGGGGAGCTGTTTTTT. The encoded protein is CSGRRPTGELFF.

The J gene is TRBJ2-5, the V gene TRBV11-2, with 8 bases identical to TRBD1. Germline V CDR1 and CDR2: SGHAT, FQNNGV. V gave up 5 bases and J gave up 1 base; unmatched junction bases: 3. The CDR3 covers 14 residues. CDR3 nucleotide sequence: TGTGCCAGCAGCCCCCAGGGGGCCCAAGAGACCCAGTACTTC. This encodes CASSPQGAQETQYF.

The sample holds a few counts of this clone. The J gene is TRBJ1-6, the V gene TRBV28, with D maybe TRBD1 (5 bases). The CDR3 spans 14 residues. The germline CDR1 and CDR2 sequences are MDHEN and SYDVKM. Trimming took 7 bases from V and 9 from J, leaving 16 bases between them. DNA for the CDR3: TGTGCCAGCACTCGGCAGGGCTCAAGTTCACCCCTCCACTTT. It yields the protein CASTRQGSSSPLHF.

CDR3 DNA: TGTGCCAGTAGTATTTTGGGGGGGCAGGAGACCCAGTACTTC. Protein sequence: CASSILGGQETQYF. The chain uses TRBV19 and TRBJ2-5; D possibly corresponds to TRBD2 (7 bases). The CDR3 contains 14 residues. V was cut by 3 bases and J by 5 bases, with 13 bases left in between. Germline CDR1 reads LNHDA; CDR2 reads SQIVND (reference sequence).

V and J are TRBV11-2 and TRBJ2-2; TRBD2 matches at 8 bases. The germline V gene encodes CDR1 SGHAT and CDR2 FQNNGV. V was pared by 5 bases and J by 1 base, with 12 bases of the junction left unmatched. The CDR3 loop spans 18 amino acids. DNA for the CDR3: TGTGCCAGCAGCGTAGGGGGGGCGAGCGGGAGGAACACCGGGGAGCTGTTTTTT. Protein product: CASSVGGASGRNTGELFF.

V gene TRBV4-1 combines with J gene TRBJ2-3, with TRBD1 identical over 7 bases. The V and J ends lost 3 bases and 0 bases, in that order; junction bases with no gene match: 3. The CDR3 sequence is 15 residues long. Per the germline V gene, CDR1 is MGHRA and CDR2 is YSYEKL. CDR3 coding DNA: TGCGCCAGCAGCCAGGGGGACAGAAGCACAGATACGCAGTATTTT. The encoded protein is CASSQGDRSTDTQYF.

The chain has TRBV27 and TRBJ1-1; TRBD1 matches at 7 bases. Germline assignment: CDR1 MNHEY and CDR2 SMNVEV (reference sequence). The junction had 5 bases not matched to a gene; V was cut back by 6 bases and J by 4 bases. The CDR3 is 13 residues long. CDR3 protein: CASSRQGLTEAFF. The CDR3 DNA reads TGTGCCAGCAGCCGACAGGGCCTCACTGAAGCTTTCTTT.

V usage is TRBV6-5 and J usage is TRBJ2-7; 7 positions match TRBD2. Germline V gene sequence: CDR1 MNHEY, CDR2 SVGAGI. With V trimmed by 4 bases and J by 3 bases, 9 bases remained unmatched. This CDR3 contains 15 residues. The CDR3 reads CASSLREGGVYEQYF. As DNA, the CDR3 is TGTGCCAGCAGTTTAAGGGAGGGTGGAGTCTACGAGCAGTACTTC.

This clone showed up just once. The genes are TRBV6-2 or TRBV6-3 and TRBJ1-1; possibly TRBD1 for D (6 bases). Trimming removed 1 base at V and 12 bases at J, with 15 bases between. From germline, CDR1 is MNHEY and CDR2 SVGEGT. CDR3 length equals 13 residues. In DNA, the CDR3 is TGTGCCAGCAGTTACTTGGGGGACAAATATTCTTTCTTT. It codes for CASSYLGDKYSFF.

The CDR3 bases are TGTGCCAGCAGTCCGGCCGCGGGGCAAAGAAGCAATCAGCCCCAGCATTTT. Its protein is CASSPAAGQRSNQPQHF. The chain uses TRBV6-6 and TRBJ1-5; D might be TRBD1 (5 bases). The CDR3 covers 17 residues. Per germline, CDR1 MNHNY and CDR2 SVGAGI (reference sequence). The germline V and J ends were trimmed by 5 bases and 1 base, with 18 bases remaining between them.

The CDR3 here is CASSSPTLNTGELFF. The CDR3, as DNA: TGTGCCAGCAGTTCCCCGACCCTAAACACCGGGGAGCTGTTTTTT. This chain links TRBV28 with TRBJ2-2; D is unclear. The V end lost 4 bases, the J end lost 2 bases, and 11 bases lay between the germline ends. CDR3 length: 15 amino acids. The germline V gene has CDR1 MDHEN and CDR2 SYDVKM.

CDR3 bases: TGTGCCAGTAGTATAGTGAGACTAGCGGGAGGACGAAATGAGCAGTTCTTC. Translation: CASSIVRLAGGRNEQFF. This chain uses TRBV19 with TRBJ2-1, with 13 bases fitting TRBD2. J gave up 7 bases and V 1 base, and 7 bases lay outside the gene matches. Germline CDR1 reads LNHDA; CDR2 reads SQIVND (reference sequence). The CDR3 is 17 amino acids.

This clone appeared once. The chain employs TRBV7-9 and TRBJ1-2; TRBD1 is a possible D gene (5 bases). CDR1 SEHNR and CDR2 FQNEAQ come from the germline V gene (reference sequence). The ends were cut back, 1 base at V and 0 bases at J, with 9 bases in the middle. This CDR3 spans 15 amino acids. CDR3 in DNA: TGTGCCAGCAGCTTAGGGTCAGGGTCTAACTATGGCTACACCTTC. Protein product: CASSLGSGSNYGYTF.

The chain employs TRBV7-2 and TRBJ2-7; 10 nucleotides match TRBD1. V dropped 1 base and J dropped 7; count of bases not matched to a gene: 7. The CDR3 sequence is 15 residues long. The germline gives CDR1 SGHTA, CDR2 FQGNSA. The CDR3 DNA follows: TGTGCCAGCAGCTTAGGCCGGGACAGGGGTAGGGAGCAGTACTTC. It encodes CASSLGRDRGREQYF.

V usage is TRBV7-9 and J usage is TRBJ1-4; 9 bases map to TRBD1. The junction had 6 bases not matched to a gene; V was cut back by 4 bases and J by 6 bases. The CDR3 has 15 residues. CDR1 SEHNR and CDR2 FQNEAQ come from the germline V gene (reference sequence). The CDR3 protein is CASSYGDRDYEKLFF. In DNA, the CDR3 is TGTGCCAGCAGCTACGGGGACAGGGATTATGAAAAACTGTTTTTT.

The chain joins TRBV5-1 to TRBJ2-5, with 11 nucleotides matching TRBD2. The V segment lost 4 bases and the J segment 0 bases; nucleotides outside the gene matches: 11. The CDR3 has 18 amino acids. The V gene's germline CDR1 is SGHRS and CDR2 YFSETQ. CDR3 sequence (DNA): TGCGCCAGCAGCACTGGGACTAGCGGTAATTGGTACCAAGAGACCCAGTACTTC. Amino acids: CASSTGTSGNWYQETQYF. Drawing the rest from reference TRBV5-1 and TRBJ2-5, the complete variable domain is KAGVTQTPRYLIKTRGQQVTLSCSPISGHRSVSWYQQTPGQGLQFLFEYFSETQRNKGNFPGRFSGRQFSNSRSEMNVSTLELGDSALYLCASSTGTSGNWYQETQYFGPGTRLLVL.